This passage covers 8 T cell receptor beta chains from one sample sequenced in a study of T cell clonality in common variable immunodeficiency. Findings of the study overall: In common variable immunodeficiency, TCR beta chains reportedly carried fewer deletions and N-nucleotide insertions.

The antigens these receptors bind are not known. The assay was immunoSEQ multiplex PCR, and TCRdb's table has in-frame clones only and misses some. The counts give 25,000 or so clones, none of them seen only once; about 10% is held by the top ten. The sequenced sample was peripheral blood mononuclear cells. Every receptor here comes from a human donor with common variable immunodeficiency.

This clone turned up a few times. The missing CDR3 end, 3 residues past where the read stops, is filled in from the germline J gene. The chain couples TRBV7-8 to TRBJ2-7, with 7 bases fitting TRBD1. The CDR3 is 14 residues long. The V gene end was trimmed by 3 bases and the J gene end by 5 bases; junction bases not matched to a gene: 7. The V gene's germline CDR1 is SGHVS and CDR2 FQNEAQ. The covered CDR3 bases are TGTGCCAGCAGCTTCGACAGGGTTGGACACGAG. Translated, it gives CASSFDRVGHE. The entire CDR3 protein is CASSFDRVGHEQYF.

About this clone: The read gets to within 3 residues of the CDR3 end, and the germline J gene fills in the rest. The V gene is TRBV20-1, the J gene TRBJ1-2, with 9 bases fitting TRBD1. CDR3 size: 15 residues. Germline CDR1 is DFQATT and CDR2 is SNEGSKA (reference sequence). Incomplete CDR3 DNA: TGCAGTGCTAGAGACTTAAACAGGGGGCAGAGGGGC. As protein: CSARDLNRGQRG. The whole CDR3 region reads CSARDLNRGQRGYTF.

This clone was counted between two and nine times. The sequence runs out 3 residues before the end of the CDR3; the remainder is reconstructed from the germline J gene. The sample has other DNA sequences that encode this CDR3 too. The chain carries TRBV7-9 and TRBJ1-2, with 8 bases identical to TRBD1. Losses at the gene ends were 5 bases for V and 7 bases for J; bases not matched to a gene: 9. The CDR3 runs to 14 residues. Germline assignment: CDR1 SEHNR and CDR2 FQNEAQ (reference sequence). This CDR3 reads CASSNQGAPAGYTF. The CDR3 bases that were read are TGTGCCAGCAGCAACCAGGGGGCCCCTGCTGGC.

Remarks on this clone: From the germline J gene comes the end of the CDR3, since the read stops 3 residues before it. The J gene is TRBJ2-1, the V gene TRBV11-2; TRBD2 agrees at 11 bases. V lost 4 bases, J lost 6 bases, and 5 bases stayed unmatched. CDR1 is SGHAT, CDR2 FQNNGV, per germline. The CDR3 extends over 15 amino acids. The sequenced part of the CDR3 DNA is TGTGCCAGCAGCTACGGACTAGCGGGCACCAATGAG. Its protein product is CASSYGLAGTNE. The entire CDR3 protein reads CASSYGLAGTNEQFF.

This clone showed up many times. The read is 3 residues too short to cover the CDR3 end, so that end is filled in from the germline J gene. The V gene is TRBV30, the J gene TRBJ2-5, with D uncertain. This CDR3 spans 13 amino acids. Germline V gene sequence: CDR1 GTSNPN, CDR2 SVGIG (reference sequence). The ends were cut back, 5 bases at V and 5 bases at J, with 15 bases in the middle. CDR3 sequence reads: CAWERTSRETQYF. The CDR3 DNA, read in part, is TGTGCCTGGGAGCGCACCTCCCGGGAGACC.

This clone occurred many times. The sequenced part of the CDR3 DNA is TGCGCCAGCAGCCAAGCGGTCTCCCCCAATGAG. Translation gives CASSQAVSPNE. Given in full, the CDR3 is CASSQAVSPNEQFF. The chain has TRBV4-1 and TRBJ2-1; D not certain. The read is 3 residues too short to cover the CDR3 end, so that end is filled in from the germline J gene. The CDR3 loop spans 14 amino acids. Germline loops: CDR1 MGHRA, CDR2 YSYEKL. Between the trimmed V and J ends, which lost 1 base and 6 bases, there was a span of 10 bases.

This clone was seen a handful of times. The read finishes 3 residues shy of the CDR3 end, and the germline J gene is used to complete it. This rearrangement joins TRBV7-9 to TRBJ2-3; 8 bases map to TRBD2. The CDR3 loop spans 13 amino acids. J was trimmed by 2 bases and V by 11 bases; bases with no gene match: 6. Per germline, CDR1 SEHNR and CDR2 FQNEAQ (reference sequence). The CDR3 here is CAASGGLTDTQYF. The DNA read from the CDR3 is TGTGCCGCAAGCGGGGGCCTCACAGATACG.

This clone has just a few counts. The read terminates 3 residues before the CDR3 end, so the remaining end is supplied by the germline J gene. The rearrangement joins TRBV7-2 to TRBJ2-7, with D possibly TRBD1 on 5 matching bases. Looked up from germline, CDR1 is SGHTA and CDR2 is FQGNSA. V was cut by 5 bases and J by 2 bases, with 13 bases left in between. This CDR3 region has 14 residues. The CDR3 DNA, read in part, is TGTGCCAGCAGCCTAGATTTAGGGGCCTACGAG. It specifies CASSLDLGAYE. The whole CDR3 region reads CASSLDLGAYEQYF.